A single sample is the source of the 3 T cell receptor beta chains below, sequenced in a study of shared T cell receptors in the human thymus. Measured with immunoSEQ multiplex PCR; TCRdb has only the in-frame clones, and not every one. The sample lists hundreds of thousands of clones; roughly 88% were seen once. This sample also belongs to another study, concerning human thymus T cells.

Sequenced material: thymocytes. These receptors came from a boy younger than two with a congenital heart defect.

The CDR3 protein is CASSLGTSGSKRGGVNEQFF. The CDR3 region has the DNA TGTGCCAGCAGTCTAGGGACTAGCGGGAGTAAGAGGGGGGGGGTCAATGAGCAGTTCTTC. The gene calls are TRBV28 and TRBJ2-1, with TRBD2 matching 14 bases. V lost 5 bases to trimming and J lost 6 bases; unmatched junction nucleotides: 18. CDR3 size: 20 residues. Per germline, CDR1 MDHEN and CDR2 SYDVKM.

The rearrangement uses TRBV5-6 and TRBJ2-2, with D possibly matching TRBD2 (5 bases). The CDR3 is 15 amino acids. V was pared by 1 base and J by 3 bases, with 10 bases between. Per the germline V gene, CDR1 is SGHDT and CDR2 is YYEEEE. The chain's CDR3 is CASSLRLMDTGELFF. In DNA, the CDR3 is TGTGCCAGCAGCTTGAGACTAATGGACACCGGGGAGCTGTTTTTT.

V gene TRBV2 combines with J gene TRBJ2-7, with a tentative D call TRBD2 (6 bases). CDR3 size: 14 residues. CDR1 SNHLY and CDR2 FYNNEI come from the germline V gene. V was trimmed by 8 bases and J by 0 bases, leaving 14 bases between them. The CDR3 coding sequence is TGTGCCAGCTGCCGGGACTTGAGCTCCTACGAGCAGTACTTC. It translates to CASCRDLSSYEQYF.